Sequencing of this T cell receptor beta chain was carried out in a study of blood T cell repertoires in COVID-19. At the level of the study: The United States, Italy and Spain provided the acute and convalescent COVID-19 samples. PBMCs, B-cell-depleted T cells, or T cells provided the cDNA or gDNA that made up the material.

Trimming pared 7 bases from V and 4 bases from J, leaving 17 bases between. Germline V gene sequence: CDR1 SGDLS, CDR2 YYNGEE. The CDR3 extends over 15 amino acids. Original methodology: Amplification of reference gene primers provided the estimated nucleated cell counts. The table came from immunoSEQ multiplex PCR; TCRdb's copy has only in-frame clones and leaves some out. The DNA gave D and trimming, while V, J and clone size come from that table. Of about 49,000 clones in the sample, approximately 80% were seen once. Sequenced input: peripheral blood. The genes are TRBV9 and TRBJ2-2, with D perhaps TRBD2 (6 bases). The receptor was derived from a woman aged 55-69 years with acute or convalescent COVID-19. CDR3 nucleotide sequence: TGTGCCAGCGGCAGGGCGGGATCGAGCACCGGGGAGCTGTTTTTT. Protein sequence: CASGRAGSSTGELFF.